This T cell receptor (beta chain) stems from a study of T cell responses to AZD1222 COVID-19 vaccine. The trim removed 5 bases at V and 6 bases at J, leaving 13 bases unmatched. Germline CDR1 reads SGHNT; CDR2 reads YYREEE (reference sequence). This CDR3 has 15 residues. Profiled with immunoSEQ multiplex PCR; TCRdb holds only in-frame clones, not every one. The repertoire holds over 110,000 clones, roughly nine tenths seen once, with 9.3% in the top ten. Findings and limits, study-wide: Two AZD1222 administrations were followed by greater Spike-specific TCR breadth and depth. As reported, nearly half of all spike-specific TCRs target variant regions that are unmutated. Spike-wide coverage was observed for vaccine-associated CD4 TCRs, with dominant responses at 160-218 and 743-854.

To note about this clone: What it recognizes is unknown.

The sequences come from peripheral blood, collected 28 days after the second AZD1222 dose. This sequence joins TRBV5-4 and TRBJ2-7, with TRBD1 identical over 8 bases. This TCR derives from an adult who received the AZD1222 COVID-19 vaccine. CDR3 loop: CASRSRGRVSSEQYF. Here the CDR3 DNA reads TGTGCCAGCAGGTCCAGGGGGCGGGTATCTTCCGAGCAGTACTTC.